One sample yielded the 27 T cell receptor beta chains listed below, sequenced in a study of T-cell reconstitution after alpha-beta-depleted transplantation in children. The TCRbeta library was prepared with unique molecular identifiers. Each CDR3 protein gets one entry after TCRdb re-called the PCR reads with MiXCR. The data contain around 380,000 distinct CDR3 sequences, roughly a tenth of them singletons. Specimen: PBMCs from the stem cell graft donor, collected from the stem cell graft. These receptors all stem from a human donor who donated a stem cell graft to a child with acute myeloid leukemia.

This clonotype was seen more than once but under ten times. The chain joins TRBV2 to TRBJ1-2; 11 bases align to TRBD1. The CDR3 sequence is 15 residues long. Germline values: CDR1 SNHLY, CDR2 FYNNEI. V shed 5 bases and J 6 bases; nucleotides not matched to a gene: 8. The CDR3 spells CASSWEGQGENGYTF. DNA for the CDR3: TGTGCCAGCAGTTGGGAGGGACAGGGGGAAAATGGCTACACCTTC.

V and J are TRBV14 and TRBJ2-4, with 7 positions matching TRBD2. Trimming cost V 4 bases and J 9 bases; bases outside gene matches: 18. This CDR3 comprises 17 residues. The germline gives CDR1 SGHDN, CDR2 FVKESK. In nucleotides, the CDR3 is TGTGCCAGCAGCCCTCCTCGGGGGGACTACCTTATACTCATTCAGTACTTC. Protein sequence: CASSPPRGDYLILIQYF.

This sequence joins TRBV12-3 or TRBV12-4 and TRBJ2-4, with D hard to call. The CDR3 extends over 13 amino acids. Trimming removed 3 bases from V and 7 bases from J, with 10 bases in between. The CDR3 bases are TGTGCCAGCAGTTTGGATAAATGGAACATTCAGTACTTC. This translates into CASSLDKWNIQYF.

The chain recombines TRBV4-1 with TRBJ2-7, with D possibly being TRBD2 (6 bases). CDR1 and CDR2 from the germline V gene are MGHRA and YSYEKL. The CDR3 is made up of 14 amino acids. V lost 4 bases to trimming and J lost 1 base, with 11 bases between them. As DNA, the CDR3 is TGCGCCAGCAGCCGCAGGGAGGAATCCTACGAGCAGTACTTC. Translated, it gives CASSRREESYEQYF.

With respect to this clonotype: No conserved phenylalanine or tryptophan is present at the end of the CDR3, so a read error is the likely explanation. J is TRBJ1-1 and V is TRBV20-1; D is possibly TRBD1 (5 bases). The CDR3 runs to 20 residues. Trimming took 4 bases from V and 3 from J, leaving 33 bases between them. Germline values: CDR1 DFQATT, CDR2 SNEGSKA (reference sequence). CDR3 coding DNA: TGCAGTGCTAAGTTCGGGACGGGACGTGGTAGGGAGGGTGGGGACACTGAAGCTTTCATT. Encoded protein: CSAKFGTGRGREGGDTEAFI.

This clonotype was detected once. The gene calls are TRBV20-1 and TRBJ2-5; TRBD1 matches 8 bases. CDR1 is DFQATT and CDR2 is SNEGSKA in the germline V gene (reference sequence). The CDR3 has 14 residues. V lost 1 base and J lost 5; bases outside the gene matches: 6. The CDR3 sequence is CSARGDRGLETQYF. Written as DNA, the CDR3 is TGCAGTGCTAGAGGAGACAGGGGCCTCGAGACCCAGTACTTC.

The rearrangement joins TRBV7-8 to TRBJ2-7, with D tentatively TRBD1 (7 bases). Germline V gene sequence: CDR1 SGHVS, CDR2 FQNEAQ. Deletions cut 0 bases from V and 0 bases from J, with 12 bases between. This CDR3 region has 16 residues. DNA of the CDR3: TGTGCCAGCAGCTTAGCTCAGGGGGGATTCTCCTACGAGCAGTACGTC. Translated, it gives CASSLAQGGFSYEQYV.

The sample holds many counts of this clonotype. This chain links TRBV15 with TRBJ2-3, with TRBD2 matching 7 bases. Germline CDR1 and CDR2: LNHNV and YYDKDF (reference sequence). The CDR3 length is 16 residues. The V and J ends lost 5 bases and 2 bases, in that order; junction bases with no gene match: 10. CDR3 sequence: CATSPRLAEFTDTQYF. CDR3 DNA sequence: TGTGCCACCAGCCCTCGGCTAGCGGAATTCACAGATACGCAGTATTTT.

This clonotype has a handful of counts. The rearrangement joins TRBV5-1 to TRBJ2-3; 14 positions match TRBD2. Germline-derived CDR1 and CDR2 are SGHRS and YFSETQ. CDR3 size: 18 residues. The V segment lost 6 bases and the J segment 5 bases; nucleotides outside the gene matches: 14. The CDR3 spells CASNPRAGLAGGLDTQYF. As DNA, the CDR3 is TGCGCCAGCAACCCCAGGGCAGGACTAGCGGGGGGCCTAGATACGCAGTATTTT.

This clonotype was found a few times. The V call is TRBV7-2, the J call TRBJ1-2, with a tentative D call TRBD1 (5 bases). The V and J ends lost 5 bases and 3 bases respectively, with 13 bases between them. CDR3 size: 14 residues. Germline-derived CDR1 and CDR2 are SGHTA and FQGNSA. In nucleotides, the CDR3 is TGTGCCAGCAGCCCCTCCCGGGGCGACTATGGCTACACCTTC. Translation: CASSPSRGDYGYTF.

This clonotype was observed at least ten times. The V gene is TRBV12-3 or TRBV12-4, the J gene TRBJ2-1; TRBD2 matches 9 bases. The CDR3 contains 15 residues. With V trimmed by 7 bases and J by 6 bases, 10 bases remained unmatched. The CDR3 nucleotides are TGTGCCAGCACCCCGGGACTAGCTGGGGGCAATGAGCAGTTCTTC. Protein: CASTPGLAGGNEQFF.

The table lists this clonotype with a few counts. The rearrangement links TRBV7-2 to TRBJ2-1, with 9 bases that match TRBD1. CDR1 is SGHTA and CDR2 is FQGNSA in the germline V gene. The length of the CDR3 is 15 residues. The J segment lost 3 bases and the V segment lost 5 bases, leaving 5 bases of the junction unmatched. The CDR3 DNA sequence: TGTGCCAGCAGCCAAGACAGGGGGAACTACAATGAGCAGTTCTTC. This gives the protein CASSQDRGNYNEQFF.

In its sample, this clonotype was seen many times. The chain has TRBV12-3 or TRBV12-4 and TRBJ1-2, with D perhaps matching TRBD1 (5 bases). V was pared by 7 bases and J by 4 bases, with 7 bases between. CDR3 length: 11 amino acids. The CDR3 here is CASTDSYGYTF. The DNA for the CDR3 is TGTGCCAGCACCGACAGCTATGGCTACACCTTC.

This clonotype was counted only a few times. The V gene is TRBV5-1, the J gene TRBJ2-5, with TRBD1 matching over 8 bases. The length of the CDR3 is 14 residues. V gave up 3 bases and J gave up 5 bases; unmatched junction bases: 6. Germline V gene lookup returns CDR1 SGHRS and CDR2 YFSETQ. The chain's CDR3 is CASSSNRGWETQYF. CDR3 bases: TGCGCCAGCAGCTCCAACAGGGGGTGGGAGACCCAGTACTTC.

This clonotype showed up just a few times. V is TRBV6-2 or TRBV6-3 and J is TRBJ2-1, with D perhaps matching TRBD2 (6 bases). Germline V lookup: CDR1 MNHEY, CDR2 SVGEGT. Deletions cut 5 bases from V and 4 bases from J, with 21 bases between. The length of the CDR3 is 17 residues. The CDR3 spells CASSPLKVAENYNEQFF. For the CDR3, the DNA is TGTGCCAGCAGTCCTCTTAAGGTAGCGGAGAATTACAATGAGCAGTTCTTC.

This clonotype was counted a few times. The chain employs TRBV4-3 and TRBJ2-7; 8 nucleotides match TRBD2. CDR1 LGHNA and CDR2 YSLEER come from the germline V gene. This CDR3 has 15 residues. V dropped 1 base and J dropped 4; count of bases not matched to a gene: 6. In nucleotides, the CDR3 is TGCGCCAGCAGCCAAGGGCCAGCGGGAGTTTACGAGCAGTACTTC. Translating gives CASSQGPAGVYEQYF.

This chain connects TRBV6-1 to TRBJ1-6; no reliable D call. The V gene's germline CDR1 is MNHNS and CDR2 SASEGT. The CDR3 totals 14 residues. Trimming removed 1 base from V and 7 bases from J, with 8 bases in between. The CDR3 bases are TGTGCCAGCAGTGAAGAAGAGGAGAATTCACCCCTCCACTTT. It yields the protein CASSEEEENSPLHF.

V is TRBV5-1 and J is TRBJ2-2; 10 bases map to TRBD1. Germline assignment: CDR1 SGHRS and CDR2 YFSETQ. This CDR3 comprises 14 residues. The J segment lost 11 bases and the V segment lost 0 bases, leaving 4 bases of the junction unmatched. The DNA of the CDR3 is TGCGCCAGCAGCTTGGGACAGGGGGCGAAAGAGCTGTTTTTT. Residues: CASSLGQGAKELFF.

V usage is TRBV14 and J usage is TRBJ2-5, with 7 bases matching TRBD2. Germline V CDR1 and CDR2: SGHDN, FVKESK. J was trimmed by 1 base and V by 0 bases; bases with no gene match: 8. This CDR3 is 17 amino acids long. The CDR3 bases are TGTGCCAGCAGCCAAGATCTGGGGAGGGGAATCCAAGAGACCCAGTACTTC. Translated, it gives CASSQDLGRGIQETQYF.

This sequence joins TRBV12-3 or TRBV12-4 and TRBJ1-2; a weak D match, TRBD1 (5 bases). V was clipped by 3 bases and J by 6 bases, with 14 bases between them. The CDR3 covers 14 residues. CDR3 bases: TGTGCCAGCAGTTTGCGGCGAGGGGTTCATGGCTACACCTTC. Translation gives CASSLRRGVHGYTF.

Of note for this clonotype: A read error may explain this, as a much larger clone is one base away. The chain carries TRBV2 and TRBJ1-2; 9 bases are a match to TRBD1. CDR1 and CDR2 (germline): SNHLY, FYNNEI. The CDR3 totals 14 residues. The CDR3 DNA sequence: TGTGCCACCAGTCCCGGGACAGGGAACTATGGCTACACCTTC. Translating gives CATSPGTGNYGYTF.

This clonotype was picked up many times. The rearrangement links TRBV15 to TRBJ1-5; 8 bases are a match to TRBD1. This CDR3 comprises 19 residues. V gave up 1 base and J gave up 0 bases; unmatched junction bases: 11. Looked up from germline, CDR1 is LNHNV and CDR2 is YYDKDF (reference sequence). The CDR3 reads CATSRVGTGVEVSNQPQHF. In nucleotides, the CDR3 is TGTGCCACCAGCAGAGTCGGGACAGGCGTAGAAGTTAGCAATCAGCCCCAGCATTTT.

The J gene is TRBJ1-5, the V gene TRBV20-1; 7 bases match TRBD1. With V trimmed by 5 bases and J by 11 bases, 9 bases remained unmatched. Germline CDR1 DFQATT, CDR2 SNEGSKA (reference sequence). The CDR3 consists of 12 residues. The DNA of the CDR3 is TGCAGTGCTGGGACAGACTCTAAAACCCAGCATTTT. It is translated as CSAGTDSKTQHF.

This clonotype has a count of ten or more. CDR3 DNA sequence: TGTGCCAGCAGTCCCGGGACGGGTTACACCGGGGAGCTGTTTTTT. Protein: CASSPGTGYTGELFF. This sequence joins TRBV7-2 and TRBJ2-2; D may correspond to TRBD1 or TRBD2 (5 bases each). V lost 6 bases, J lost 3 bases, and 14 bases lay in between. Germline CDR1 SGHTA, CDR2 FQGNSA. This CDR3 region has 15 residues. Full variable domain (remainder filled in from reference TRBV7-2 and TRBJ2-2): GAGVSQSPSNKVTEKGKDVELRCDPISGHTALYWYRQSLGQGLEFLIYFQGNSAPDKSGLPSDRFSAERTGGSVSTLTIQRTQQEDSAVYLCASSPGTGYTGELFFGEGSRLTVL.

The rearrangement joins TRBV6-1 to TRBJ2-1, with D maybe TRBD1 (5 bases). The CDR3 sequence is 15 residues long. Looked up from germline, CDR1 is MNHNS and CDR2 is SASEGT. Trimming shortened V by 2 bases and J by 7 bases, and 15 bases separated the two germline ends. Written as DNA, the CDR3 is TGTGCCAGCAGTGAAATCCGGCCAGGGTTAAATGAGCAGTTCTTC. It codes for CASSEIRPGLNEQFF.

This clonotype has just a few counts. The genes are TRBV29-1 and TRBJ2-5, with D tentatively TRBD2 (5 bases). The V gene's germline CDR1 is SQVTM and CDR2 ANQGSEA. The V gene lost 7 bases and the J gene lost 1 base, with 10 bases spanning the gap. This CDR3 has 12 amino acids. Written as DNA, the CDR3 is TGCAGCGCCACTAGGATCCAAGAGACCCAGTACTTC. Amino acid sequence: CSATRIQETQYF.

There are a few counts of this clonotype. V usage is TRBV6-5 and J usage is TRBJ1-3, with D possibly being TRBD1 (5 bases). This CDR3 region has 16 residues. Trimming removed 0 bases from V and 3 bases from J, with 12 bases in between. CDR1 and CDR2 (germline): MNHEY, SVGAGI. Here the CDR3 DNA reads TGTGCCAGCAGTTACTCGAGAGGGGACTTTGGAAACACCATATATTTT. Translation: CASSYSRGDFGNTIYF.